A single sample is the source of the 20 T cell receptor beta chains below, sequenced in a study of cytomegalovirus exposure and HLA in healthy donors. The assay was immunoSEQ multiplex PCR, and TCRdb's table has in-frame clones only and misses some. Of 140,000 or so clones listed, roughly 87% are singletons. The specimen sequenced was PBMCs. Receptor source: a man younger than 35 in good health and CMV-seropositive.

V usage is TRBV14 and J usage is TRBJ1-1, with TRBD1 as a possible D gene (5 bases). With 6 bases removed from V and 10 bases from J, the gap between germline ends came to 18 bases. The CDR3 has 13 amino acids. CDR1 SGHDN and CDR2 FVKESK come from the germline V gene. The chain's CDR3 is CASRAYWVGGAFF. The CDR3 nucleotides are TGTGCCAGCAGGGCTTATTGGGTGGGGGGAGCTTTCTTT.

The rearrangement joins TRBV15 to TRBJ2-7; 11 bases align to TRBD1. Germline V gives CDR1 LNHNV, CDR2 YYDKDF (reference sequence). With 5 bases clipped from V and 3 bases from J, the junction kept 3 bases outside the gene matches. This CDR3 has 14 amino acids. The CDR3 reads CATSLGQGGYEQYF. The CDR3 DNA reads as TGTGCCACCAGCCTGGGACAGGGGGGCTACGAGCAGTACTTC.

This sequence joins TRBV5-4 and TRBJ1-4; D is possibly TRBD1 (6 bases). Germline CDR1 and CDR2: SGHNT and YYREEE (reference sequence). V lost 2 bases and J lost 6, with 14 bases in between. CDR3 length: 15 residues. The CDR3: CASSFYRSGDEKLFF. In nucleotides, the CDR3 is TGTGCCAGCAGCTTTTACAGGTCAGGGGATGAAAAACTGTTTTTT.

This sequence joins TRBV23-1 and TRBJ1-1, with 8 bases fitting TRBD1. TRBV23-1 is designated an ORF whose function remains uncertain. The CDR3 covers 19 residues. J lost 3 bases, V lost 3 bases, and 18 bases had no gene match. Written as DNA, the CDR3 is TGCGCCAGCAGTCATACTCGAGGGACAGGATCCGATCTATACACTGAAGCTTTCTTT. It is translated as CASSHTRGTGSDLYTEAFF.

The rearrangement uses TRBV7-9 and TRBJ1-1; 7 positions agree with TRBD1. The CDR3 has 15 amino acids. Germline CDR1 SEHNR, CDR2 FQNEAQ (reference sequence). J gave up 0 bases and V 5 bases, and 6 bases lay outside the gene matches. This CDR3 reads CASSAGDRMNTEAFF. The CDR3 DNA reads TGTGCCAGCAGCGCCGGGGACAGAATGAACACTGAAGCTTTCTTT.

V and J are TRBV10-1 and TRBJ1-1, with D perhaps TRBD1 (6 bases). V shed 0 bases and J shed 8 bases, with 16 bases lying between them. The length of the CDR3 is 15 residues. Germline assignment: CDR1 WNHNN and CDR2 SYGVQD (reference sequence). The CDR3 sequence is CASSESGGGGTEAFF. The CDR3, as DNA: TGCGCCAGCAGTGAGTCGGGAGGGGGAGGAACCGAAGCTTTCTTT.

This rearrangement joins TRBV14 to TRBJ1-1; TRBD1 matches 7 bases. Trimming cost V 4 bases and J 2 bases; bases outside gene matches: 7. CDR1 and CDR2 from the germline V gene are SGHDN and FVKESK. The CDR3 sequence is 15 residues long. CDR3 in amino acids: CASSRWDSLNTEAFF. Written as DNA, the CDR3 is TGTGCCAGCAGCCGTTGGGACAGCTTAAACACTGAAGCTTTCTTT.

The chain's CDR3 is CASSPARTSAGEQFF. The DNA of the CDR3 is TGTGCCAGCAGCCCCGCGAGGACTAGCGCGGGTGAGCAGTTCTTC. The V gene is TRBV11-2, the J gene TRBJ2-1; 9 positions match TRBD2. Germline V gene sequence: CDR1 SGHAT, CDR2 FQNNGV. Unmatched junction bases numbered 11, after V lost 5 bases and J lost 9 bases. This CDR3 region has 15 residues. The full variable domain, its missing parts supplied by reference TRBV11-2 and TRBJ2-1, is EAGVAQSPRYKIIEKRQSVAFWCNPISGHATLYWYQQILGQGPKLLIQFQNNGVVDDSQLPKDRFSAERLKGVDSTLKIQPAKLEDSAVYLCASSPARTSAGEQFFGPGTRLTVL.

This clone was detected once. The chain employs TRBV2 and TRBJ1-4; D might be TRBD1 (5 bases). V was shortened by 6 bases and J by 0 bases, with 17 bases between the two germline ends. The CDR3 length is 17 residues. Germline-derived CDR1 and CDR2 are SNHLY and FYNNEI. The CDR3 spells CASSHPLWGATNEKLFF. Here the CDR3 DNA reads TGTGCCAGCAGCCACCCACTTTGGGGGGCAACTAATGAAAAACTGTTTTTT.

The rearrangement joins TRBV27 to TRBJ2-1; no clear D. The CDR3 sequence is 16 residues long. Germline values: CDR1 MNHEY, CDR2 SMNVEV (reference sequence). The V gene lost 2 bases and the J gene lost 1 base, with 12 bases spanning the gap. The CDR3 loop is CASSLKRQLSYNEQFF. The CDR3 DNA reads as TGTGCCAGCAGTTTAAAACGCCAACTATCCTACAATGAGCAGTTCTTC.

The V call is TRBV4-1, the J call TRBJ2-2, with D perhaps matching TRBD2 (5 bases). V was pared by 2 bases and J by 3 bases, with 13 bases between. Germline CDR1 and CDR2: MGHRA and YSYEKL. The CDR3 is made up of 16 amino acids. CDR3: CASSQTPRTDTGELFF. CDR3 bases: TGCGCCAGCAGCCAAACGCCACGGACTGACACCGGGGAGCTGTTTTTT.

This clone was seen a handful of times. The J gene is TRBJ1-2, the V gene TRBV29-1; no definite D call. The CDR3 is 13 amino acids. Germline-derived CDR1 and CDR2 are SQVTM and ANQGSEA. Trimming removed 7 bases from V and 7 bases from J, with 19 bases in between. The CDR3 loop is CSGGGGERSGYTF. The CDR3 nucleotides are TGCAGCGGGGGAGGCGGGGAACGGTCTGGCTACACCTTC.

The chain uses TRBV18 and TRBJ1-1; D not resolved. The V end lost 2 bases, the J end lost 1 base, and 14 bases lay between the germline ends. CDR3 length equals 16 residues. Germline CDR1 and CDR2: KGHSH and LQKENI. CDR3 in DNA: TGTGCCAGCTCACCAAATTCAGGATTCTCGAACACTGAAGCTTTCTTT. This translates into CASSPNSGFSNTEAFF.

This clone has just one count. CDR3 nucleotides: TGCGCCAGCAGCCAAGCCATTGAAGCGGACTTAGGGCAGTTCTTC. Encoded protein: CASSQAIEADLGQFF. This rearrangement joins TRBV4-1 to TRBJ2-1, with D perhaps matching TRBD2 (5 bases). The CDR3 sequence is 15 residues long. Trimming pared 1 base from V and 12 bases from J, leaving 19 bases between. Germline-derived CDR1 and CDR2 are MGHRA and YSYEKL.

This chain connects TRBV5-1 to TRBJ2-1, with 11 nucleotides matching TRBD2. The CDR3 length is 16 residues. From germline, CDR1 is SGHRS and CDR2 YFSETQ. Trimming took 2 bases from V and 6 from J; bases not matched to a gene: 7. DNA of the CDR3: TGCGCCAGCAGCTTAGGGACTAGCGGTCTTACCAATGAGCAGTTCTTC. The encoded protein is CASSLGTSGLTNEQFF.

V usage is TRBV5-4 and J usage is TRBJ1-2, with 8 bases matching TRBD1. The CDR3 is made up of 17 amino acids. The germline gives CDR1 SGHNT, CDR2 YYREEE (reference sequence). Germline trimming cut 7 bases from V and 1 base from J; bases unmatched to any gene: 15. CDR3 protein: CASGPPGGEYDNYGYTF. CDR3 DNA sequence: TGTGCCAGCGGACCCCCAGGGGGCGAATATGATAACTATGGCTACACCTTC.

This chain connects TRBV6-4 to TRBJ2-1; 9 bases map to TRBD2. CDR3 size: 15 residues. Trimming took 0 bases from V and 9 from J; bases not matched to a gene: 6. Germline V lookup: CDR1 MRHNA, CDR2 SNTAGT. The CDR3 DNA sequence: TGTGCCAGCAGTGACTCAGGGTTAGCGGGAGTTGAGCAGTTCTTC. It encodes CASSDSGLAGVEQFF.

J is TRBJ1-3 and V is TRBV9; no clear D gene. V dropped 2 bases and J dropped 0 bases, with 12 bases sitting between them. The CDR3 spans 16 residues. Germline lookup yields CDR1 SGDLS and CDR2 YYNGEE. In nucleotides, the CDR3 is TGTGCCAGCAGCGTTAAGGAGAGGGTCTCTGGAAACACCATATATTTT. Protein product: CASSVKERVSGNTIYF.

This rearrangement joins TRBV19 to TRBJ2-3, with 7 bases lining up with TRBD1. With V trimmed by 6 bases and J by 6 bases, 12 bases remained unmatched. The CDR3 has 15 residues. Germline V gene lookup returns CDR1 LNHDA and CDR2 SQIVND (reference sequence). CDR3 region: CASRSDRSSIDTQYF. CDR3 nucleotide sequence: TGTGCCAGTAGGTCGGACAGGTCCTCTATTGATACGCAGTATTTT. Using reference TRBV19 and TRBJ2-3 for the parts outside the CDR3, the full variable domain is DGGITQSPKYLFRKEGQNVTLSCEQNLNHDAMYWYRQDPGQGLRLIYYSQIVNDFQKGDIAEGYSVSREKKESFPLTVTSAQKNPTAFYLCASRSDRSSIDTQYFGPGTRLTVL.

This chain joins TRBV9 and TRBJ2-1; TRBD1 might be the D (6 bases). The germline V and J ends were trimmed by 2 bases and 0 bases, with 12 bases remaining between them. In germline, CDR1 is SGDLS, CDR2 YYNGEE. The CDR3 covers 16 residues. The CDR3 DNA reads TGTGCCAGCAGCGTGAGAGCGGACAGCTCCTACAATGAGCAGTTCTTC. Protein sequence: CASSVRADSSYNEQFF.